This is a list of T cell receptor beta chains from one sample in a study of blood T cells in healthy people across ages. TCRdb independently ran MiXCR on the 5' RACE reads; one entry per CDR3 protein. Of some 1.7 million distinct CDR3 sequences in the sample, roughly 27% were seen once. The sequenced sample was blood. These receptors all stem from a young woman in good health. The conserved cysteine and the conserved F or W are not part of the CDR3 here. The D gene is left open where the match is weak.

D	J	V	CDR3
TRBD2	TRBJ2-5	TRBV20-1	SARDLSGSGETQY
NA	TRBJ1-5	TRBV9	ASSVGPDQPQH
NA	TRBJ2-1	TRBV5-1	ASSFAGPPEF
TRBD1	TRBJ1-5	TRBV29-1	GVADRANQPQH
NA	TRBJ2-1	TRBV2	ASTEGGGHNEQF
TRBD1	TRBJ2-1	TRBV5-1	ASSFWDSKNEQF
NA	TRBJ1-4	TRBV12-3/TRBV12-4	ASSLPDNNEKLF
TRBD2	TRBJ2-1	TRBV6-8	ASSYRRRLLAGGGSYNEQF
NA	TRBJ1-6	TRBV5-1	ASSLDRLSPLH
TRBD2	TRBJ2-3	TRBV7-2	ASSFGTSGVSTDTQY
TRBD1	TRBJ1-4	TRBV29-1	SAKAPPGQGAEEKLF
TRBD2	TRBJ2-7	TRBV15	ATSRDSSGTYEQY
NA	TRBJ2-1	TRBV5-1	ASSRNREWGEQF
NA	TRBJ2-1	TRBV6-5	ASSYRMMRNEQF
TRBD2	TRBJ2-7	TRBV5-1	ASSGGGTRFPYEQY
NA	TRBJ2-3	TRBV29-1	SVGSGGVVPDTQY
TRBD1	TRBJ2-3	TRBV12-5	ASGRQGSADTQY
NA	TRBJ2-5	TRBV24-1	ATSVGMVWPQETQY
TRBD1	TRBJ2-7	TRBV7-9	ASSSNSGQGAYEQY
NA	TRBJ2-3	TRBV27	ASSLMASADTQY
NA	TRBJ2-7	TRBV6-1	ASGAGRYERY
TRBD2	NA	TRBV5-1	ASSLVTGTSQETQF
NA	TRBJ1-2	TRBV30	ASGRHLNYGYT
NA	TRBJ2-1	TRBV28	ASKQPGLLKYDEQF
NA	TRBJ2-1	TRBV10-1	ASSPQGAGGYNEQF
NA	TRBJ2-7	TRBV5-1	ASSFSSWASKERGPSYEQY
TRBD2	TRBJ2-1	TRBV5-4	ASTPGGGGRHYNEQF
NA	TRBJ2-3	TRBV12-3/TRBV12-4	ASSFADSTNAQY
NA	TRBJ1-6	TRBV2	ASSARHDRDSPLH
NA	TRBJ2-3	TRBV5-1	ASSPNEPPDTQY
TRBD2	TRBJ2-1	TRBV6-5	ASSFNLAGGSTYNEQF
NA	TRBJ2-1	TRBV24-1	AMAGGPEDNEQF
NA	TRBJ1-3	TRBV20-1	SARSSPTDTIY
TRBD1	TRBJ2-7	TRBV3-1	ACSQRGTGAPLSEQY
NA	TRBJ2-5	TRBV20-1	RPETQY
TRBD2	TRBJ2-1	TRBV7-9	ASSRTSEYHEQF
NA	TRBJ1-1	TRBV20-1	SARDFTPGHLNTEAF
TRBD1	TRBJ2-4	TRBV11-2	ASSGDRMIQY
NA	TRBJ1-4	TRBV20-1	SARESSGSVNNLF
NA	TRBJ2-6	TRBV20-1	SADRSGANVLT
TRBD1	TRBJ1-5	TRBV5-5	ASSLAGTGVNQPQH
NA	TRBJ1-1	TRBV6-5	ASSYSQGETEAF
NA	TRBJ2-7	TRBV29-1	SFDPDGTPGDYEQY
NA	NA	TRBV11-1	ASSLIDVPTTEQY
TRBD1	TRBJ2-3	TRBV18	ASSSDRVDTDTQY